This TCR beta chain was recovered during a study of blood T cell repertoires in COVID-19. About the research overall: Acute and convalescent COVID-19 specimens originated in the United States, Italy and Spain. Sources were T cells, B-cell-depleted T cells, or PBMCs; the material itself was cDNA or gDNA.

This CDR3 is 12 amino acids long. Germline V lookup: CDR1 SGHTA, CDR2 FQGNSA. V gave up 8 bases and J gave up 9 bases; unmatched junction bases: 5. This clone was detected only once. As originally analysed: How many nucleated cells were present was estimated from reference gene primer amplification. Repertoires were generated with immunoSEQ multiplex PCR, while TCRdb's copy carries only in-frame clones and drops some. For V, J and clone size, that table is used; D and trimming come from the DNA. This sample has under 90,000 clones; 70% to 85% occur once, and the top ten carry more than 5%. V and J are TRBV7-2 and TRBJ2-5; 11 positions match TRBD1. The source material was peripheral blood. This TCR derives from a man in his fifties or sixties with active or convalescent COVID-19. The CDR3 region is CASGTGGKSQYF. As DNA, the CDR3 is TGTGCCAGCGGGACAGGGGGTAAATCCCAGTACTTC.